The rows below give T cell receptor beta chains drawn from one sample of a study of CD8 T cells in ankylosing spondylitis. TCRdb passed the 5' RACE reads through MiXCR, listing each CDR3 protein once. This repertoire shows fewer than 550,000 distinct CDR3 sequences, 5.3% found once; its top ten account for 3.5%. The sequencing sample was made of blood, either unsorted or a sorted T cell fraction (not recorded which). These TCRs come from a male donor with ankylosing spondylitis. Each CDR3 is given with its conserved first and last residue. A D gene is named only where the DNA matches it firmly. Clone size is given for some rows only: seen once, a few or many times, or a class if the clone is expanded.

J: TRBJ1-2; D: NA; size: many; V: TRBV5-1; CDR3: CASSPSPGSLAYTF; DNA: TGCGCCAGCAGCCCATCGCCAGGGTCACTTGCCTACACCTTC
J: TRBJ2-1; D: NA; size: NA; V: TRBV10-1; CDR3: CASSESGYLSSYNEQFF; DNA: TGCGCCAGCAGTGAGAGTGGCTACCTGAGCTCCTACAATGAGCAGTTCTTC
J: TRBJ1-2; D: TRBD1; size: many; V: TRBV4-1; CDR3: CASSQVGDSLYGYTF; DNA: TGCGCCAGCAGCCAAGTGGGGGACAGTCTCTATGGCTACACCTTC
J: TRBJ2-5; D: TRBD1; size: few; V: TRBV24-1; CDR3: CATSDSTGVQETQYF; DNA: TGTGCCACCAGTGATTCAACAGGGGTCCAAGAGACCCAGTACTTC
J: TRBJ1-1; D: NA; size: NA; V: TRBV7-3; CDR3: CASSSAANTEAFF; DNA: TGTGCCAGCAGCTCCGCCGCGAACACTGAAGCTTTCTTT
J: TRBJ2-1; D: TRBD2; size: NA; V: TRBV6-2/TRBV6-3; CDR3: CASRLGGVLSYNEQFF; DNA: TGTGCCAGTCGTCTGGGGGGGGTACTCTCCTACAATGAGCAGTTCTTC
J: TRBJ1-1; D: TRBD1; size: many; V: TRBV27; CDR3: CTSSSDRVNTEAFF; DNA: TGCACCAGCAGTTCGGACAGGGTAAACACTGAAGCTTTCTTT
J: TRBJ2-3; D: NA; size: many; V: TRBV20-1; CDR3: CSARDVDRDTQYF; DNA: TGCAGTGCCAGGGATGTTGATAGGGATACGCAGTATTTT
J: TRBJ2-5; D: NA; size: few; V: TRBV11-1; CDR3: CASTRGSQETQYF; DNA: TGTGCCAGCACCCGGGGGTCACAAGAGACCCAGTACTTC
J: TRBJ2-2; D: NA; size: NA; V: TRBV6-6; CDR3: CASSARFPGELFF; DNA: TGTGCCAGCAGCGCAAGGTTTCCCGGGGAGCTGTTTTTT
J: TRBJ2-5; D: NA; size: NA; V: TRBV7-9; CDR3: CASSLEGGVQETQYF; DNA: TGTGCCAGCAGCTTAGAAGGTGGGGTCCAAGAGACCCAGTACTTC
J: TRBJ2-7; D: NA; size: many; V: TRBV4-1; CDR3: CASSQGISYEQYF; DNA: TGCGCCAGCAGCCAGGGGATCTCCTACGAGCAGTACTTC
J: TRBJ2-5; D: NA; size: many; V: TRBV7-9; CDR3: CASSLLEDGLETQYF; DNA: TGTGCCAGCAGCTTATTAGAGGATGGGTTGGAGACCCAGTACTTC
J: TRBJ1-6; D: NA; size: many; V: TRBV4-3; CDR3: CASSLLQTERSPLHF; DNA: TGCGCCAGCAGCCTCCTCCAGACAGAAAGATCACCCCTCCACTTT
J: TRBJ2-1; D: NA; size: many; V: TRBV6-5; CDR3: CASSYSLARGNEQFF; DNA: TGTGCCAGCAGTTACTCGCTAGCGAGAGGCAATGAGCAGTTCTTC
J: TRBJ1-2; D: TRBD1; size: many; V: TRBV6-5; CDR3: CASSWTGQSYLGYTF; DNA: TGTGCCAGCAGTTGGACGGGACAGTCGTATCTCGGCTACACCTTC
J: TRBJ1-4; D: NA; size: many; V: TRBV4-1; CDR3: CASSQVLQRNEKLFF; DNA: TGCGCCAGCAGCCAAGTCCTACAGAGAAACGAAAAACTGTTTTTT
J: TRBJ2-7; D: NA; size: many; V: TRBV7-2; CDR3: CASSPGQAYSYEQYF; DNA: TGTGCCAGCAGCCCCGGCCAAGCCTACTCCTACGAGCAGTACTTC
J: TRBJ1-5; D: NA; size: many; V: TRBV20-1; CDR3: CSARDPRGGQPQHF; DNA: TGCAGTGCTAGAGATCCTCGGGGTGGCCAGCCCCAGCATTTT
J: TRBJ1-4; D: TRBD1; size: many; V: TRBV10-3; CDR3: CATRFQSGGEDEKLFF; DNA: TGTGCCACTCGTTTCCAATCAGGGGGCGAGGATGAAAAACTGTTTTTT
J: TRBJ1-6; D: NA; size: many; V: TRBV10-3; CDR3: CAIRKEIGHYNSPLHF; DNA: TGTGCCATCAGAAAGGAAATCGGGCACTATAATTCACCCCTCCACTTT
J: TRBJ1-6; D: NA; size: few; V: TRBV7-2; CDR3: CASSLQGLGGSPLHF; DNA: TGTGCCAGCAGCTTACAAGGTTTAGGAGGTTCACCCCTCCACTTT
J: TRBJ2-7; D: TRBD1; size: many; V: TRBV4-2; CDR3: CASSLPGQGSYEQYF; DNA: TGTGCCAGCAGTCTCCCGGGACAGGGAAGCTACGAGCAGTACTTC
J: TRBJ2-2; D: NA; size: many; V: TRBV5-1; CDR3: CASSLGGTNTGELFF; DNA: TGTGCCAGCAGCCTCGGCGGAACGAACACCGGGGAGCTGTTTTTT
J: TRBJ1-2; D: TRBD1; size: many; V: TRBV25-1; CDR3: CASSERQGPLFYGYTF; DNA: TGTGCCAGCAGTGAGCGACAGGGACCACTGTTCTATGGCTACACCTTC
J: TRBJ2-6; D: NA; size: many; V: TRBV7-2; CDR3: CASSLAGGANVLTF; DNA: TGTGCCAGCAGCTTAGCAGGTGGGGCCAACGTCCTGACTTTC
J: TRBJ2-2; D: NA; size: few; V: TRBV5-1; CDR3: CASSSDGWTALNTGELFF; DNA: TGCGCCAGCAGCTCCGATGGCTGGACAGCTCTAAACACCGGGGAGCTGTTTTTT
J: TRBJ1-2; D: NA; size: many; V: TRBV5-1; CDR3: CASSAGQFLDYGYTF; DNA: TGCGCCAGCAGCGCAGGACAGTTTTTAGATTATGGCTACACCTTC
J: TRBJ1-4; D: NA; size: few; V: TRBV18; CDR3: CASSQAGREKLFF; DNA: TGTGCCAGCTCACAAGCGGGAAGGGAAAAACTGTTTTTT
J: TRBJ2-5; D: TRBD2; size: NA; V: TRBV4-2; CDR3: CASSQEGRTSGRETQYF; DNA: TGTGCCAGCAGCCAGGAGGGTAGGACTAGCGGAAGAGAGACCCAGTACTTC
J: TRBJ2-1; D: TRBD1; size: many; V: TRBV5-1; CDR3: CASSSQGAGHNEQFF; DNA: TGCGCCAGCAGCTCACAGGGGGCAGGGCACAATGAGCAGTTCTTC
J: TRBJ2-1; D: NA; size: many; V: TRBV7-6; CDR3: CASSLARGNKGANEQFF; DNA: TGTGCCAGCAGCTTAGCAAGAGGCAACAAGGGCGCCAATGAGCAGTTCTTC
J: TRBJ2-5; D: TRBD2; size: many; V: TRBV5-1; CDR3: CASSRDGGGYETQYF; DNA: TGCGCCAGCAGCCGTGACGGGGGAGGGTATGAGACCCAGTACTTC
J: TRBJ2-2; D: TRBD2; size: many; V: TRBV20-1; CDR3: CSARGRGGMNTGELFF; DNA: TGCAGTGCTAGGGGCCGGGGGGGTATGAACACCGGGGAGCTGTTTTTT
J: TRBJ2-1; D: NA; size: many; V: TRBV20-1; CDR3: CSAAPGTHNEQFF; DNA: TGCAGTGCTGCCCCCGGGACCCACAATGAGCAGTTCTTC
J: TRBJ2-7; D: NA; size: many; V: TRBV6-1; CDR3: CASSGGTLVRQYF; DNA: TGTGCCAGCAGTGGGGGTACGTTGGTCAGGCAGTACTTC
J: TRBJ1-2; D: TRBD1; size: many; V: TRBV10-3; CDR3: CATDRTGSGGYTF; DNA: TGTGCCACAGACCGGACAGGTTCAGGAGGCTACACCTTC
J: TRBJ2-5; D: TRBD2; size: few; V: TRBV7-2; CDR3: CASSAPGLQETQYF; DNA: TGTGCCAGCAGCGCGCCGGGACTACAAGAGACCCAGTACTTC
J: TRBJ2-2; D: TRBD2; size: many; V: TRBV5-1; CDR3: CASRLAGNTGELFF; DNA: TGCGCCAGCAGACTAGCGGGGAACACCGGGGAGCTGTTTTTT
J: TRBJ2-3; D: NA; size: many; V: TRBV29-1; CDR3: CCSMVQGRTDTQYF; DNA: TGCTGCTCGATGGTACAGGGGAGGACAGATACGCAGTATTTT
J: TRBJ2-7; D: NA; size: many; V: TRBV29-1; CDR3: CSINTQGHEQYF; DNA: TGCAGTATAAACACTCAGGGTCACGAGCAGTACTTC
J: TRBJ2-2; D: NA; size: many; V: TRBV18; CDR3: CASSINRDGTNTGELFF; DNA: TGTGCCAGCTCCATCAACCGGGACGGAACGAACACCGGGGAGCTGTTTTTT
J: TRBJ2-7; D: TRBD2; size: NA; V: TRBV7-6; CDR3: CASSLVTGTRNEQYF; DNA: TGTGCCAGCAGCTTAGTGACCGGGACTAGGAACGAGCAGTACTTC
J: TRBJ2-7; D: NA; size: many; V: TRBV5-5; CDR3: CASSLSWDEQYF; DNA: TGTGCCAGCAGCTTGTCTTGGGACGAGCAGTACTTC
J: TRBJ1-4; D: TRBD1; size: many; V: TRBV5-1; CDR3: CASSLQPGQGDEKLFF; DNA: TGCGCCAGCAGCTTGCAACCGGGACAGGGGGATGAAAAACTGTTTTTT
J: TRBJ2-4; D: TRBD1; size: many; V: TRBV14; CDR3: CASSQVRDRVYF; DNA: TGTGCCAGCAGCCAAGTGAGGGACAGGGTTTACTTC
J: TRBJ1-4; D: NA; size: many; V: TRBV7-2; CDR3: CASSAGGTWSEKLFF; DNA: TGTGCCAGCAGCGCCGGAGGGACTTGGTCTGAAAAACTGTTTTTT
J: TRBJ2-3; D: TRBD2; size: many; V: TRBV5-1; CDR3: CASSPLGGGITQYF; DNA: TGCGCCAGCAGCCCCTTGGGGGGGGGAATTACGCAGTATTTT
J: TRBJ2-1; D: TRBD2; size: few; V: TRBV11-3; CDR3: CASSISPTSGGLGEQFF; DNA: TGTGCCAGCAGCATCTCACCAACTAGCGGGGGGTTGGGTGAGCAGTTCTTC
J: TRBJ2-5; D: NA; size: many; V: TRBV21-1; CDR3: CASPPSGRALETQYF; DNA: TGTGCCAGCCCCCCTAGCGGGAGGGCCCTAGAGACCCAGTACTTC
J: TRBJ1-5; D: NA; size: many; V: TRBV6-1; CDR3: CASRERVLGNQPQHF; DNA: TGTGCCAGCAGAGAGAGGGTTCTTGGCAATCAGCCCCAGCATTTT
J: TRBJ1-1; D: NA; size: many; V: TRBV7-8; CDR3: CASSLVYHRFMNTEAFF; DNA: TGTGCCAGCAGCTTAGTTTACCACAGATTTATGAACACTGAAGCTTTCTTT
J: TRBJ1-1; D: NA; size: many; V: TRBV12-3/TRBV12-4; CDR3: CASSRGLEASEAFF; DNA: TGTGCCAGCAGCCGGGGCCTGGAGGCATCTGAAGCTTTCTTT
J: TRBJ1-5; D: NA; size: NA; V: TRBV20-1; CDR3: CSARNRGGSNQPQHF; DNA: TGCAGTGCTAGAAATAGGGGGGGGAGCAATCAGCCCCAGCATTTT
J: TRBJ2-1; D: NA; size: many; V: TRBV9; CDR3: CASGAASSYNEQFF; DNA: TGTGCCAGCGGGGCTGCGAGCTCCTACAATGAGCAGTTCTTC
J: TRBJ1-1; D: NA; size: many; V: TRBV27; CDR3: CASSPSGTLNTEAFF; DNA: TGTGCCAGCAGTCCATCGGGGACCCTGAACACTGAAGCTTTCTTT
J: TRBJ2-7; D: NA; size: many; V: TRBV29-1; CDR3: CSVTRSGYLEQYF; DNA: TGCAGCGTTACCCGTAGCGGTTACCTCGAGCAGTACTTC
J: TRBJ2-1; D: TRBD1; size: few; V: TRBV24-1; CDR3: CATTQGEPNNEQFF; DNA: TGTGCCACCACACAGGGGGAGCCCAACAATGAGCAGTTCTTC
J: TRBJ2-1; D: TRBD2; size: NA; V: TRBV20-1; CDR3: CCARVSFLAGGRNEQFF; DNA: TGCTGTGCTAGAGTATCCTTCCTAGCGGGGGGCAGGAATGAGCAGTTCTTC
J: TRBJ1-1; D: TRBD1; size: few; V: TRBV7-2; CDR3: CASSTRPGQGNPEAFF; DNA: TGTGCCAGCAGCACCCGGCCCGGACAGGGGAACCCTGAAGCTTTCTTT